These 8 T cell receptor beta chains share one sample of origin, sequenced in a study of T cell responses to AZD1222 COVID-19 vaccine. Generated by immunoSEQ multiplex PCR, the TCRdb table keeps only in-frame clones and is missing some. The data contain some 120,000 clones, less than 90% of them seen just once; the ten biggest clones take up 28%. Sequencing was performed on peripheral blood, taken on day 0 of AZD1222 vaccination. The receptors here all came from an adult in good health.

The V call is TRBV4-2, the J call TRBJ1-1; D is unresolved. CDR1 LGHNA and CDR2 YNFKEQ come from the germline V gene. V lost 0 bases and J 4 bases, leaving 12 bases between the germline ends. The CDR3 consists of 15 residues. CDR3: CASSQEVVRATEAFF. DNA of the CDR3: TGTGCCAGCAGCCAAGAGGTGGTCCGGGCCACTGAAGCTTTCTTT.

V usage is TRBV7-9 and J usage is TRBJ1-2, with 9 bases identical to TRBD1. V shed 5 bases, J shed 5 bases, and the junction held 3 bases outside the gene matches. Germline V gene data show CDR1 as SEHNR and CDR2 as FQNEAQ (reference sequence). The CDR3 is made up of 13 amino acids. CDR3 residues: CASSRDRGYGYTF. In DNA form, the CDR3 reads TGTGCCAGCAGCCGAGACAGGGGGTATGGCTACACCTTC. The variable domain in full, completed from reference TRBV7-9 and TRBJ1-2, reads DTGVSQNPRHKITKRGQNVTFRCDPISEHNRLYWYRQTLGQGPEFLTYFQNEAQLEKSRLLSDRFSAERPKGSFSTLEIQRTEQGDSAMYLCASSRDRGYGYTFGSGTRLTVV.

This clone was seen only once. The rearrangement uses TRBV29-1 and TRBJ1-1; the D is unclear. CDR3 size: 13 residues. Per germline, CDR1 SQVTM and CDR2 ANQGSEA. The V end was cut by 4 bases, the J end by 0 bases, with 9 bases between. This CDR3 is CSVVGILNTEAFF. The CDR3 DNA is TGCAGCGTTGTGGGCATCTTGAACACTGAAGCTTTCTTT.

The genes are TRBV6-4 and TRBJ2-2; TRBD2 might be the D (6 bases). Per germline, CDR1 MRHNA and CDR2 SNTAGT. Trimming cost V 7 bases and J 4 bases, with 13 bases left between them. The CDR3 covers 14 residues. The CDR3 sequence: CASTERVGTGELFF. The CDR3 region has the DNA TGTGCCAGCACGGAGCGGGTGGGCACCGGGGAGCTGTTTTTT.

The chain recombines TRBV30 with TRBJ1-5; D not resolved. The CDR3 loop spans 20 amino acids. Trimming took 0 bases from V and 0 from J, leaving 24 bases between them. Per the germline V gene, CDR1 is GTSNPN and CDR2 is SVGIG (reference sequence). CDR3 sequence (DNA): TGTGCCTGGAGTGTGGAAAGGAGAGCCAGGCATGCCTTTAGCAATCAGCCCCAGCATTTT. It codes for CAWSVERRARHAFSNQPQHF.

The J gene is TRBJ2-3, the V gene TRBV7-2, with D unresolved. The germline V gene has CDR1 SGHTA and CDR2 FQGNSA. This CDR3 is built from 18 residues. V was cut by 5 bases and J by 0 bases, with 21 bases left in between. CDR3 region: CASSAYGLRTLSTDTQYF. As DNA, the CDR3 is TGTGCCAGCAGCGCCTACGGCCTTAGGACCCTGAGCACAGATACGCAGTATTTT. The entire variable domain, with the rest obtained from reference TRBV7-2 and TRBJ2-3, is as follows: GAGVSQSPSNKVTEKGKDVELRCDPISGHTALYWYRQSLGQGLEFLIYFQGNSAPDKSGLPSDRFSAERTGGSVSTLTIQRTQQEDSAVYLCASSAYGLRTLSTDTQYFGPGTRLTVL.

The V call is TRBV18, the J call TRBJ1-1; D remains ambiguous. This CDR3 has 14 residues. V gave up 0 bases and J gave up 0 bases, with 5 bases separating them. Germline CDR1 reads KGHSH; CDR2 reads LQKENI. CDR3 region: CASSPPSVNTEAFF. CDR3 DNA sequence: TGTGCCAGCTCACCACCCAGCGTGAACACTGAAGCTTTCTTT.

The rearrangement uses TRBV19 and TRBJ2-6; no reliable D call. The CDR3 has 13 amino acids. V lost 3 bases, J lost 3 bases, and 3 bases lay in between. Germline loops: CDR1 LNHDA, CDR2 SQIVND (reference sequence). The CDR3 reads CASSIGGANVLTF. CDR3 nucleotide sequence: TGTGCCAGTAGTATCGGTGGGGCCAACGTCCTGACTTTC.